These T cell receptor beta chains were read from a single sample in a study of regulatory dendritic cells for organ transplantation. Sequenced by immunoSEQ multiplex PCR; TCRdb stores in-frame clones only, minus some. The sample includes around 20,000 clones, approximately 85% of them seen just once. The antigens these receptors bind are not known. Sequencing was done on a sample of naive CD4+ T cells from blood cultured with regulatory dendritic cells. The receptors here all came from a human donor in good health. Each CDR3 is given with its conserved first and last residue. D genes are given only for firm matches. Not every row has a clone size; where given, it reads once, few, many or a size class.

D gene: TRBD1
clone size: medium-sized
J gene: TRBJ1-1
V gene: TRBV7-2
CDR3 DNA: TGTGCCAGCAGCCCACGACGGACAGGCATGAACACTGAAGCTTTCTTT
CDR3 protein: CASSPRRTGMNTEAFF

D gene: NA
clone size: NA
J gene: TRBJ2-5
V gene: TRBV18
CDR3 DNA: TGTGCCAGCTCACCAACGATTAGCGAACAAGAGACCCAGTACTTC
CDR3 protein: CASSPTISEQETQYF

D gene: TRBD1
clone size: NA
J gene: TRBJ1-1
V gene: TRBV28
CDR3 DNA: TGTGCCAGCACTCCAACAGGGGGAAACACTGAAGCTTTCTTT
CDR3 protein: CASTPTGGNTEAFF

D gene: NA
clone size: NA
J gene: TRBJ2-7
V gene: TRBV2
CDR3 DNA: TGTGCCAGCAGTTTAACAGGGCGCGTGGGAGGCGGACTCTACGAGCAGTACTTC
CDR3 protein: CASSLTGRVGGGLYEQYF

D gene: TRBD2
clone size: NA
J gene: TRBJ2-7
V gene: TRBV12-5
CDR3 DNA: TGTGCTAGTGGTTTGAGCGGGGGATACGAGCAGTACTTC
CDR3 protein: CASGLSGGYEQYF

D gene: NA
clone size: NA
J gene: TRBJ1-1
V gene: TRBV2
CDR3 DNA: TGTGCCAGCAGTTTCCGGGACATACTAGATGAAGCTTTCTTT
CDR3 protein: CASSFRDILDEAFF

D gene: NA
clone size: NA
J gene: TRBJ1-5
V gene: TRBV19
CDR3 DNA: TGTGCCAGTAGTATTAGGCCCAATAGCAATCAGCCCCAGCATTTT
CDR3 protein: CASSIRPNSNQPQHF

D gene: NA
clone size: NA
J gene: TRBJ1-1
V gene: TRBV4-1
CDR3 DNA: TGCGCCAGCAGCCAAGATAGGGCAGGGCTAGCTTTCTTT
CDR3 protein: CASSQDRAGLAFF

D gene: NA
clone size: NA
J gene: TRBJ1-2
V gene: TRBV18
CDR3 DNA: TGTGCCAGCTCACGGCAAGGAATTAATGGCTACACCTTC
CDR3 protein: CASSRQGINGYTF

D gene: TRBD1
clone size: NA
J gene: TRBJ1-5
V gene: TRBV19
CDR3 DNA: TGTGCCAGTACCCCCTCACCGGGGGACAGGGGCCATTTCCAGCCCCAGCATTTT
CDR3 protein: CASTPSPGDRGHFQPQHF

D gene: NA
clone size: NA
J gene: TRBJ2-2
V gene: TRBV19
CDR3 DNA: TGTGCCAGTAGGCGGGCAGCCACCGGGGAGCTGTTTTTT
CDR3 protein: CASRRAATGELFF

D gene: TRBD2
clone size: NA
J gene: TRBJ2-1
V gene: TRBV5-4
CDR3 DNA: TGTGCCAGCAGCTTTGACTGGTTAGCGGGAGGGGAGTTCTTC
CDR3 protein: CASSFDWLAGGEFF

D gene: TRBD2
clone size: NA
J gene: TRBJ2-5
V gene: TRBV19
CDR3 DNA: TGTGCCAGTAGTACCGGTCGACTAGCGGGAGGAGAGACCCAGTACTTC
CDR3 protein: CASSTGRLAGGETQYF

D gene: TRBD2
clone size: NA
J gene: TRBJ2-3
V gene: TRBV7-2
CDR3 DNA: TGTGCCAGCAGCTTTTTAGGGACTAGCGGGGGAAGCACAGATACGCAGTATTTT
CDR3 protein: CASSFLGTSGGSTDTQYF

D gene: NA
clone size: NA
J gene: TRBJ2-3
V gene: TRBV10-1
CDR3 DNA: TGCGCCAGCAGCGGGGGACGAAGCACAGATACGCAGTATTTT
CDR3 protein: CASSGGRSTDTQYF

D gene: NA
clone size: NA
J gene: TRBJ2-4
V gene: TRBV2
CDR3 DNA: TGTGCCAGCAGTGAAGCGCTTCAGGGGGGGCAGTACTTC
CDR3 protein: CASSEALQGGQYF

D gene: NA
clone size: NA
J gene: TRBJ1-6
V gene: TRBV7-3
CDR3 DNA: TGTGCCAGCAGCTTAACGGGGAATTCACCCCTCCACTTT
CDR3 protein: CASSLTGNSPLHF

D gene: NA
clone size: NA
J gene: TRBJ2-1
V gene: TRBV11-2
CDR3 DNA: TGTGCCAGCAGCTTAGCTACGCGAAGATACAATGAGCAGTTCTTC
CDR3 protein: CASSLATRRYNEQFF

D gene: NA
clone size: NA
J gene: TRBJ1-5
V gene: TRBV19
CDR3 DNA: TGTGCCAGTAGTATATCCGGGCATCAGCCCCAGCATTTT
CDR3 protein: CASSISGHQPQHF

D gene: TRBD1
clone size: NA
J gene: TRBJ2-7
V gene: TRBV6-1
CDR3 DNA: TGTGCCAGTAGGGGACAGGACATCTACGAGCAGTACTTC
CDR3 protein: CASRGQDIYEQYF

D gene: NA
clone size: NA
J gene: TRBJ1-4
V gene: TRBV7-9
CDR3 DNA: TGTGCCAGCAGCGAAACACAGGGCACGAAGTTTTTT
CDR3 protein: CASSETQGTKFF

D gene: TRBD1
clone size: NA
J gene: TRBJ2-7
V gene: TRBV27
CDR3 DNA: TGTGCCAGCAGCCGGACAGGGGGGGCCGAGCAGTACTTC
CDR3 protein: CASSRTGGAEQYF

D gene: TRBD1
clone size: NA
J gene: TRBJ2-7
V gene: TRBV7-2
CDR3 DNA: TGTGCCAGCAGCGGGGGACAGGGGGCGATCTACGAGCAGTACTTC
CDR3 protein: CASSGGQGAIYEQYF

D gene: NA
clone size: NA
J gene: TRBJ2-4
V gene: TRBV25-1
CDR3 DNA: TGTGCCAGCAGCCCCGGACACATTCAGTACTTC
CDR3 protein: CASSPGHIQYF

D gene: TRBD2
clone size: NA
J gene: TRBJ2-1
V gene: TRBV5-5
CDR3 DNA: TGTGCCAGCAGCACTAGCGGGGCCTCCTACAATGAGCAGTTCTTC
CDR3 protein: CASSTSGASYNEQFF

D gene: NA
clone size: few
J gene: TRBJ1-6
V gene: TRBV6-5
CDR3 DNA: TGTGCCAGCAGTTACTCGGGAAGGGTAGAGTCACCCCTCCACTTT
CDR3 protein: CASSYSGRVESPLHF

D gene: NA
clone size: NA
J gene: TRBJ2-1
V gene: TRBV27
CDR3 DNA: TGTGCCAGCAGTTTATTCCCAGGGGCTTCATACAATGAGCAGTTCTTC
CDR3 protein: CASSLFPGASYNEQFF

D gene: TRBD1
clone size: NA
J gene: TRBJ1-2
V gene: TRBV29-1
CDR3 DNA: TGCAGCGTTGTCCGGGACAGGGGGCTTGGCTACACCTTC
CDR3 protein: CSVVRDRGLGYTF

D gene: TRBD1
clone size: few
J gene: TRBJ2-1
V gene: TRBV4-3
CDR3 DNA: TGCGCCAGCAGCCACAGATTGACAGGGGGTAAATACAATGAGCAGTTCTTC
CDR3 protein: CASSHRLTGGKYNEQFF

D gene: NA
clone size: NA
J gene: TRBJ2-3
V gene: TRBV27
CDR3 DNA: TGTGCCAGCAGTCAACCCGGGGCCTGGCGGACAGATACGCAGTATTTT
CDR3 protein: CASSQPGAWRTDTQYF

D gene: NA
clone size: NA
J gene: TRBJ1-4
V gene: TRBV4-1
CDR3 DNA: TGCGCCAGCAGCCAAGGGCCGGGTACTAATGAAAAACTGTTTTTT
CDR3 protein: CASSQGPGTNEKLFF

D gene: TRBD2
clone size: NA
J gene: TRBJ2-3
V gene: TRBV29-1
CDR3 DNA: TGCAGCGTTGTGGTTTTGACTAGCGGGCAGTATTTT
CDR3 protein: CSVVVLTSGQYF

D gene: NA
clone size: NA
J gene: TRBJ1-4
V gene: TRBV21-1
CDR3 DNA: TGTGCCAGCAGCAAAGTGGTGGACCTTTCCCCCGCTGCAACTAATGAAAAACTGTTTTTT
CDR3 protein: CASSKVVDLSPAATNEKLFF

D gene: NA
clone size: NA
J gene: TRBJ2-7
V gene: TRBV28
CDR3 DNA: TGTGCCAGCAGTTTAGACCAGGGGAACGAGCAGTACTTC
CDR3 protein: CASSLDQGNEQYF

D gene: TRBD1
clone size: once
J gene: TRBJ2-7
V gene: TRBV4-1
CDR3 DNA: TGCGCCAGCAGCCAAAAAACGACACCGGGACAGGGATCCTACGAGCAGTACTTC
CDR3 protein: CASSQKTTPGQGSYEQYF

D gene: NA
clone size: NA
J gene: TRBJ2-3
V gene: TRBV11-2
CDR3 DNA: TGTGCCAGCAGCTTAGGGGGCGGGTTCGGTAGCACAGATACGCAGTATTTT
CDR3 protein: CASSLGGGFGSTDTQYF

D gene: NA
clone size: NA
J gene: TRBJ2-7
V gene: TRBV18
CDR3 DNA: TGTGCCAGCTCACCCTTCTACGAGCAGTACTTC
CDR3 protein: CASSPFYEQYF

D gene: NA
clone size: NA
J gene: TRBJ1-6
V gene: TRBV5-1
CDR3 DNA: TGCGCCAGCAGCTCGGGACAAACTAATTCACCCCTCCACTTT
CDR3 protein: CASSSGQTNSPLHF

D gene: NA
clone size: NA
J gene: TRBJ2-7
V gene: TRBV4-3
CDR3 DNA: TGCGCCAGCAGCCTAGAAGTGGGCACTACCTACGAGCAGTACTTC
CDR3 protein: CASSLEVGTTYEQYF

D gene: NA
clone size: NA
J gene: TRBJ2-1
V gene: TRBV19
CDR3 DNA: TGTGCCAGTAGTGTGGGGGCCCGCGATGAGCAGTTCTTC
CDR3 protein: CASSVGARDEQFF

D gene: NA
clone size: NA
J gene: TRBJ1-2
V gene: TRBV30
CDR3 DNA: TGTGCCTGGAGTCGGGCCTATGGCTACACCTTC
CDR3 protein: CAWSRAYGYTF

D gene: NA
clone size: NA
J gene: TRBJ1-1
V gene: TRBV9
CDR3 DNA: TGTGCCAGCAGCGTAGGCCCGAAACTCTTGGGGGGCAAGAACACTGAAGCTTTCTTT
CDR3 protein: CASSVGPKLLGGKNTEAFF

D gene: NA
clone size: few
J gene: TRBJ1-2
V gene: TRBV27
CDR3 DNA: TGTGCCAGCAGTCAGAGGGAGACCTATGGCTACACCTTC
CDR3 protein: CASSQRETYGYTF

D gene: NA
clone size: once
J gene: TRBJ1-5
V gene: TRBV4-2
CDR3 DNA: TGTGCCAGCAGCCAAGATAACTCAATGGGGGAACAGCCCCAGCATTTT
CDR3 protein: CASSQDNSMGEQPQHF

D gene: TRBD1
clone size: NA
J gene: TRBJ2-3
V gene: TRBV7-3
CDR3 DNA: TGTGCCAGCAGCTACAGGGGAGGCACAGATACGCAGTATTTT
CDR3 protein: CASSYRGGTDTQYF

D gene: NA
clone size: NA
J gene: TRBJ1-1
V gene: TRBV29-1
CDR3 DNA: TGCAGCGCTAAAACTGGGGCGTCTGGGAGGACTGAAGCTTTCTTT
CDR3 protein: CSAKTGASGRTEAFF

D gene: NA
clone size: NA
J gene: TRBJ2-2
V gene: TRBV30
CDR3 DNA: TGTGCCCGGCGGGGCCGAATAAGCGGGGAGCTGTTTTTT
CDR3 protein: CARRGRISGELFF

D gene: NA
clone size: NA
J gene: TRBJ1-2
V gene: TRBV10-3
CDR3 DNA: TGTGCCATCAGTGAGGGGGGGAACTATGGCTACACCTTC
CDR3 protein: CAISEGGNYGYTF

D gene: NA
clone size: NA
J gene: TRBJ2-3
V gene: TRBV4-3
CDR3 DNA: TGCGCCAGCAGCCAGACATCTTCTAGCACAGATACGCAGTATTTT
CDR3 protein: CASSQTSSSTDTQYF

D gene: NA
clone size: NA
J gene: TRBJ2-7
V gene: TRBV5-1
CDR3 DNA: TGCGCCAGCAGGGACAGCTCCTACGAGCAGTACTTC
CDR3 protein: CASRDSSYEQYF

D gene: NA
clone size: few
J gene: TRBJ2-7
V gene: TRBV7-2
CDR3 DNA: TGTGCCAGCAGACGGACGGCGGACTCCTACGAGCAGTACTTC
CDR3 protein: CASRRTADSYEQYF

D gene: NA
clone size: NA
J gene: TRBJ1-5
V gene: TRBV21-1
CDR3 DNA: TGTGCCACCGCCAACCCTGGACAGAGTAGCAATCAGCCCCAGCATTTT
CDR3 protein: CATANPGQSSNQPQHF

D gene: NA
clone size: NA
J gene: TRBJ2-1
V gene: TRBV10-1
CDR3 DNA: TGCGCCAGCAGTGAGTCGCCCCAGCGGGTTCTGTTCTTC
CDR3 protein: CASSESPQRVLFF